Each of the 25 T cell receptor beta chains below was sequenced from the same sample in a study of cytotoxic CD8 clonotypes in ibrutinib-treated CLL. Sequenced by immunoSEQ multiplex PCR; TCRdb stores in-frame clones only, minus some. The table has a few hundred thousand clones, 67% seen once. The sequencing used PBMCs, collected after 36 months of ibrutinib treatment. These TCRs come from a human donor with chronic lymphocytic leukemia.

This chain's CDR3 is CASSLTPTYEQYF. The CDR3 nucleotides read TGTGCCAGTAGTTTGACACCAACCTACGAGCAGTACTTC. The rearrangement joins TRBV19 to TRBJ2-7; D not resolved. The length of the CDR3 is 13 residues. Germline CDR1 is LNHDA and CDR2 is SQIVND (reference sequence). Trimming pared 5 bases from V and 2 bases from J, leaving 10 bases between.

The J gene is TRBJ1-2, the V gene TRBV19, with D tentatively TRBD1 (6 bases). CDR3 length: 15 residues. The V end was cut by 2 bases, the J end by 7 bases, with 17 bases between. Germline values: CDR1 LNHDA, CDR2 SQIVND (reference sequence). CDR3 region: CASSIQDSGVSGYTF. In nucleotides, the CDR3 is TGTGCCAGTAGTATACAGGACAGCGGCGTGAGTGGCTACACCTTC. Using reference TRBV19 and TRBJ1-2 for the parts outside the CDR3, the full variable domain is DGGITQSPKYLFRKEGQNVTLSCEQNLNHDAMYWYRQDPGQGLRLIYYSQIVNDFQKGDIAEGYSVSREKKESFPLTVTSAQKNPTAFYLCASSIQDSGVSGYTFGSGTRLTVV.

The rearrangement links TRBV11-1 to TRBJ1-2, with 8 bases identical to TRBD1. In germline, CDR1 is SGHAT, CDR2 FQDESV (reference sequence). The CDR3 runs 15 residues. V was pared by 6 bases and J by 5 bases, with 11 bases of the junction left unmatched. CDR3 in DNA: TGTGCCAGCAGGGACACAGGGGGATCTGCATATGGCTACACCTTC. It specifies CASRDTGGSAYGYTF.

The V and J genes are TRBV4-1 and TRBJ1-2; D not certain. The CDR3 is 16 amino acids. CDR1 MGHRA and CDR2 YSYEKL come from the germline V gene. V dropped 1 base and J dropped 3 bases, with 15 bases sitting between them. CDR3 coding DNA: TGCGCCAGCAGCCAAGGGGCCCTTCCCTTGGACTATGGCTACACCTTC. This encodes CASSQGALPLDYGYTF.

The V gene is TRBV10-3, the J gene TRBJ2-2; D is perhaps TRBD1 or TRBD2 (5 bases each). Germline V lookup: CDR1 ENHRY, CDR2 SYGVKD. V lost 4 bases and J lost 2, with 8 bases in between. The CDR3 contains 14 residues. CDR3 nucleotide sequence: TGTGCCATCAGTGGGGGGAGTAACACCGGGGAGCTGTTTTTT. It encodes CAISGGSNTGELFF.

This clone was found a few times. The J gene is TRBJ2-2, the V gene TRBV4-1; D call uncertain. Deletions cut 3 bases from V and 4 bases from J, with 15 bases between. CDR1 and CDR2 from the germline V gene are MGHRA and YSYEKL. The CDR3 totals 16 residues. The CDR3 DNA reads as TGCGCCAGCAGCCAGGGGAACGGGCTTCTCACCGGGGAGCTGTTTTTT. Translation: CASSQGNGLLTGELFF.

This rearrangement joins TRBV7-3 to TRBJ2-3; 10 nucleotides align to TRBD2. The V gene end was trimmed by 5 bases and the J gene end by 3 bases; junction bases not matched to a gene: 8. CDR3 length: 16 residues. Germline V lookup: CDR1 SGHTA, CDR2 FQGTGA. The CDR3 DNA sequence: TGTGCCAGCAGCCTCAAGCGGGGGGGCCGGACAGATACGCAGTATTTT. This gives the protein CASSLKRGGRTDTQYF.

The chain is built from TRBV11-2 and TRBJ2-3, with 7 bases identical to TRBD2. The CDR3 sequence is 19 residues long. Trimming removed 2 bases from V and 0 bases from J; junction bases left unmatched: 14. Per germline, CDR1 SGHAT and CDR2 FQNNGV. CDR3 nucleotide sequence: TGTGCCAGCAGCTTAACGGTTCTAGCGGTTAGCCCTAGCACAGATACGCAGTATTTT. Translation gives CASSLTVLAVSPSTDTQYF.

The CDR3 reads CAISEWMSYEQYF. The CDR3 nucleotides are TGTGCCATCAGTGAATGGATGTCCTACGAGCAGTACTTC. The rearrangement links TRBV10-3 to TRBJ2-7; D remains unclear. Germline CDR1 reads ENHRY; CDR2 reads SYGVKD. V was clipped by 3 bases and J by 1 base, with 7 bases between them. The CDR3 covers 13 residues.

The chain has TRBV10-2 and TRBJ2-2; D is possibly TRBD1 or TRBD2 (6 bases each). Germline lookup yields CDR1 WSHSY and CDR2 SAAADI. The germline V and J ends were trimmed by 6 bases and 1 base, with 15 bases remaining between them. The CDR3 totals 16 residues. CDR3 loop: CASSFAGHENTGELFF. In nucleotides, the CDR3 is TGCGCCAGCAGCTTTGCGGGACATGAGAACACCGGGGAGCTGTTTTTT.

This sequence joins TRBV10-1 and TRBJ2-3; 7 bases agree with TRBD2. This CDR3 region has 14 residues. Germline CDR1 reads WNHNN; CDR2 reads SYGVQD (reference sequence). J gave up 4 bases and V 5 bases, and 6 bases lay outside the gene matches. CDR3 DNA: TGCGCCAGCAGTAGGACTAGTACGGCAGATACGCAGTATTTT. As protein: CASSRTSTADTQYF.

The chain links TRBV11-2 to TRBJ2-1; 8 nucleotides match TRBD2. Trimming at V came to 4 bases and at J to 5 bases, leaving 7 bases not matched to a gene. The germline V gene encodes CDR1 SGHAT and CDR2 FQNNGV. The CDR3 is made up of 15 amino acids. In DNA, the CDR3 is TGTGCCAGCAGCTCCCCGTTTAGCGGGGACAATGAGCAGTTCTTC. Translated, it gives CASSSPFSGDNEQFF. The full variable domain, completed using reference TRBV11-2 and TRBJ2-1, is EAGVAQSPRYKIIEKRQSVAFWCNPISGHATLYWYQQILGQGPKLLIQFQNNGVVDDSQLPKDRFSAERLKGVDSTLKIQPAKLEDSAVYLCASSSPFSGDNEQFFGPGTRLTVL.

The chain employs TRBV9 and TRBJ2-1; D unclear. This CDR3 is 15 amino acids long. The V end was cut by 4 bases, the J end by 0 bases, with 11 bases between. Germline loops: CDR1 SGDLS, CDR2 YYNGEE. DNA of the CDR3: TGTGCCAGCAGCCTCAGCCCGAGCTCCTACAATGAGCAGTTCTTC. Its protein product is CASSLSPSSYNEQFF.

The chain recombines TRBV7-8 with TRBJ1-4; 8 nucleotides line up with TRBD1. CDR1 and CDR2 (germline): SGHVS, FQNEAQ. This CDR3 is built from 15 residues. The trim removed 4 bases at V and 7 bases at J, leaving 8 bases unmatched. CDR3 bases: TGTGCCAGCAGCTACAGGGGGAAGAGGATTGAAAAACTGTTTTTT. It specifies CASSYRGKRIEKLFF.

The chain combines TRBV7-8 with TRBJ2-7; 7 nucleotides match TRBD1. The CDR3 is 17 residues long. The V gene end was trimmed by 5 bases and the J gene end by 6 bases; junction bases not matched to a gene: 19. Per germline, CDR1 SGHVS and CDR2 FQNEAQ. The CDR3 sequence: CASSSEGQTFLLGEQYF. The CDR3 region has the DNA TGTGCCAGCAGCAGCGAGGGACAGACTTTCCTTCTTGGCGAGCAGTACTTC.

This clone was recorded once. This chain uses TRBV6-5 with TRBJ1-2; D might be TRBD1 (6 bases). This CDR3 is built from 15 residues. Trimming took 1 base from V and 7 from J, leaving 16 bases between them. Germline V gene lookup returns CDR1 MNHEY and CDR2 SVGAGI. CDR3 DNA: TGTGCCAGCAGTTACTGGCCCGTGAAGGGGGGTGGCTACACCTTC. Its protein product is CASSYWPVKGGGYTF.

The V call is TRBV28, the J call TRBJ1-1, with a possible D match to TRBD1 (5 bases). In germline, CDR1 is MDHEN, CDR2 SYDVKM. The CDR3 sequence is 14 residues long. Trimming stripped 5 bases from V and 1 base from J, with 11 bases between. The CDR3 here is CASSPSQGNTEAFF. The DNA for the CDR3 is TGTGCCAGCAGTCCCAGCCAGGGGAACACTGAAGCTTTCTTT.

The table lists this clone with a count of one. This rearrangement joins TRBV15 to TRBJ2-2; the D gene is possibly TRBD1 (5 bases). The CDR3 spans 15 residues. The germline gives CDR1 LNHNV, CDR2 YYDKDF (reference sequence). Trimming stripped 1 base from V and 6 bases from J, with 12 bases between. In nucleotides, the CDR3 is TGTGCCACCAGCAGAGCGCGACAGAGGCCCGGGGAGCTGTTTTTT. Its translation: CATSRARQRPGELFF.

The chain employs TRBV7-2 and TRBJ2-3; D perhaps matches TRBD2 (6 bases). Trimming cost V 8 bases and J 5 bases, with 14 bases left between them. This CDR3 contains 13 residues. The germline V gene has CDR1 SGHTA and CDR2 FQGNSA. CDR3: CASLVAGRDTQYF. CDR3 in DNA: TGTGCCAGCCTCGTAGCCGGGAGAGATACGCAGTATTTT.

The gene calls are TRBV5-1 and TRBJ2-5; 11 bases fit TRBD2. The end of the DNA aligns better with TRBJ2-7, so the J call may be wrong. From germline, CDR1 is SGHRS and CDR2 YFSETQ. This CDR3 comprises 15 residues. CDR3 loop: CASSRTSGSWYEQYF. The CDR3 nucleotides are TGCGCCAGCAGCCGCACTAGCGGGAGTTGGTACGAGCAGTACTTC.

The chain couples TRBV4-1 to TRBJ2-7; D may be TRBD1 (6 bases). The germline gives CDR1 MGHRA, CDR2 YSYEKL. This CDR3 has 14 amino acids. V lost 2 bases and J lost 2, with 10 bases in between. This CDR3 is CASSQYQGTYEQYF. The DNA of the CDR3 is TGCGCCAGCAGCCAATATCAGGGGACCTACGAGCAGTACTTC.

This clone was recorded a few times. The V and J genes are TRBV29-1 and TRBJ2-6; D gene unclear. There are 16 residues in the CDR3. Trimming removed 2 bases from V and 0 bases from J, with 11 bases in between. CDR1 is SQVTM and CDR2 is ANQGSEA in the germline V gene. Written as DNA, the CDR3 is TGCAGCGTTGAAAAAGCGACCGGCTCTGGGGCCAACGTCCTGACTTTC. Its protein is CSVEKATGSGANVLTF.

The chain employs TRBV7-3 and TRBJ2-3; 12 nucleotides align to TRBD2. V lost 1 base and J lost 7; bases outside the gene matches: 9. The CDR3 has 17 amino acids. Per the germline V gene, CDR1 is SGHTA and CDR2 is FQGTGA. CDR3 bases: TGTGCCAGCAGCTTAAGGCCCCTAGCGGGGGGGCCCTATACGCAGTATTTT. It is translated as CASSLRPLAGGPYTQYF.

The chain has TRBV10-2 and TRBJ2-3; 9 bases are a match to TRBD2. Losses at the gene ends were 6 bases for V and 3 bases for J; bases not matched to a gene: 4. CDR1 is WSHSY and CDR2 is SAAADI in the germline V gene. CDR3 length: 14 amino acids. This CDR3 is CASRAGGLTDTQYF. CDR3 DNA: TGCGCCAGCAGGGCGGGGGGGCTGACAGATACGCAGTATTTT.

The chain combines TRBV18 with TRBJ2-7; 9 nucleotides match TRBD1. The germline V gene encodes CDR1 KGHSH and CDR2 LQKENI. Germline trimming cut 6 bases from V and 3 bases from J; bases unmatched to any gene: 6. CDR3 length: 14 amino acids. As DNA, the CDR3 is TGTGCCAGCTCTAGCCGGACAGGGGACTACGAGCAGTACTTC. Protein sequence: CASSSRTGDYEQYF.